This TCR beta chain was found in a study of identical twins. A universal primer site was created by template switching, with the cDNA bearing unique molecular identifiers. TCRdb redid the calling of the 5' RACE reads with MiXCR, one entry per CDR3 protein. In the table there are some 1,700,000 distinct CDR3 sequences, about 32% of which are singletons. The CDR3 is 15 amino acids. CDR1 is SGDLS and CDR2 is YYNGEE in the germline V gene. Study-wide results and caveats: Out-of-frame alpha sequences common to twins exhibited an excess of low generation probability. Without tracking the same donors, conclusions rested on cross-sectional statistical analysis.

A note on this clonotype: Its antigen remains unknown. A much larger clone is a single base away; this may be a read error.

V gene TRBV9 combines with J gene TRBJ2-3; 10 positions agree with TRBD2. The origin of this receptor is a newborn girl in good health. Material: cord blood. The CDR3 coding sequence is TGTGCCAGCAGCGTAGTAGCGGGGGGCACAGGTACGCAGTATTTT. This encodes CASSVVAGGTGTQYF.